The 3 T cell receptor beta chains reported below all come from one sample, sequenced in a study of neurological immune-mediated disorders. MiXCR, applied by TCRdb to the 5' RACE reads, yields one record per CDR3 protein. The sample records about 60,000 distinct CDR3 sequences, less than 5% being singletons. Sequencing input: PBMCs. The receptors shown here come from a man aged 45-60 years with multiple sclerosis.

This clonotype appeared many times. This CDR3 reads CASSLVLEETQYF. The DNA for the CDR3 is TGTGCCAGCAGCTTGGTTTTGGAAGAGACCCAGTACTTC. J is TRBJ2-5 and V is TRBV5-6; the D is unclear. This CDR3 has 13 residues. CDR1 is SGHDT and CDR2 is YYEEEE in the germline V gene. Trimming removed 0 bases from V and 3 bases from J, with 6 bases in between.

This clonotype has a count of ten or more. This rearrangement joins TRBV29-1 to TRBJ2-3; no definite D call. The CDR3 length is 14 residues. Trimming removed 4 bases at V and 4 bases at J, with 15 bases between. Per the germline V gene, CDR1 is SQVTM and CDR2 is ANQGSEA. CDR3 sequence (DNA): TGCAGCGTTGGTGACCGGATTGATCCAGATACGCAGTATTTT. Translation gives CSVGDRIDPDTQYF.

Regarding this clonotype: Because it lacks the conserved phenylalanine or tryptophan at the end, this CDR3 is likely a read error. This chain uses TRBV12-3 or TRBV12-4 with TRBJ2-1; 8 bases align to TRBD2. The CDR3 is made up of 16 amino acids. Trimming cost V 3 bases and J 10 bases; bases outside gene matches: 14. The CDR3: CASSFLRASSGEEQFN. The CDR3 nucleotides read TGTGCCAGCAGTTTTCTAAGGGCCAGTAGCGGGGAGGAGCAGTTCAAC.